This TCR beta chain was retrieved from a study of T and B cells in COVID-19 patients. TRB was amplified from about 260-540 ng of blood genomic DNA. BIOMED2 TRB-A/B primer pools were used in multiplex TRB PCR. In TCRdb, the multiplex PCR reads were re-called with MiXCR into one record per CDR3 protein. The data contain 5,500 to 7,000 distinct CDR3 sequences, 26% of them seen just once; the ten biggest clones take up approximately 20%. As to this clonotype: A much larger clone differs from this one at a single base, so this may be a read error.

The CDR3 spans 13 residues. Germline CDR1 is MNHEY and CDR2 is SVGAGI. The clonotype comes from a human donor with active COVID-19. Sequencing was carried out using blood. V usage is TRBV6-5 and J usage is TRBJ1-1; no reliable D call. The CDR3 is CASKRSMNTEVFF. For the CDR3, the DNA is TGTGCCAGCAAACGCAGCATGAACACTGAAGTTTTCTTT.